These 8 T cell receptor beta chains originate from one sample sequenced in a study of T cell repertoires in cytomegalovirus infection (dated by TCRdb to 2018 to 2020). Instrument on record: Illumina HiSeq 1500. Using fastp at Q25 and MiXCR, TCRdb reprocessed the public reads and kept productive beta chains. Entries are consolidated by CDR3 protein sequence, retaining the most common genes and DNA. A total of 300,000 to 400,000 distinct CDR3 sequences appear in this sample, about 25% of them only once. The ten largest clonotypes hold roughly 15% of the sample. These receptors lack a known antigen. In the paper's terms, the treatment or condition label means: in vitro stimulation with specific CMV peptide epitopes to enrich CMV-specific T cells. Source: cultured PBMCs, taken from culture after CMV antigen stimulation. The receptors derive from a human donor in good health (CMV status not recorded). Some clones in this sample may be carry-over from other donors' samples.

This clonotype was seen many times. This rearrangement joins TRBV7-8 to TRBJ1-4; the match to TRBD1 covers 8 bases. Trimming at V came to 1 base and at J to 7 bases, leaving 5 bases not matched to a gene. This CDR3 comprises 15 residues. Germline CDR1 reads SGHVS; CDR2 reads FQNEAQ. CDR3 amino acids: CASSLGAGGGEKLFF. The CDR3 DNA follows: TGTGCCAGCAGCTTAGGCGCAGGGGGCGGTGAAAAACTGTTTTTT.

This clonotype was seen ten or more times. The J gene is TRBJ2-7, the V gene TRBV7-2, with D maybe TRBD1 (7 bases). The CDR3 consists of 15 residues. Trimming cost V 5 bases and J 0 bases, with 14 bases left between them. Germline V gene lookup returns CDR1 SGHTA and CDR2 FQGNSA. DNA of the CDR3: TGTGCCAGCAGCCCCCGCCAGGGGGGCTCCTACGAGCAGTACTTC. It specifies CASSPRQGGSYEQYF.

The V gene is TRBV2, the J gene TRBJ1-5; the D gene is possibly TRBD1 (5 bases). CDR3 length equals 15 residues. From germline, CDR1 is SNHLY and CDR2 FYNNEI. The V and J ends lost 7 bases and 0 bases respectively, with 13 bases between them. The CDR3 coding sequence is TGTGCCAGCATGGAAGGGGCCTATAGCAATCAGCCCCAGCATTTT. Its translation is CASMEGAYSNQPQHF.

This clonotype has at least ten counts. The V gene is TRBV7-2, the J gene TRBJ2-1; a weak D match, TRBD2 (6 bases). The V and J ends lost 1 base and 6 bases respectively, with 10 bases between them. CDR1 is SGHTA and CDR2 is FQGNSA in the germline V gene. This CDR3 has 14 residues. CDR3 coding DNA: TGTGCCAGCAGCTTAGGGGTAGCGGTCAATGAGCAGTTCTTC. Its protein is CASSLGVAVNEQFF.

The sample holds a few counts of this clonotype. The genes are TRBV7-2 and TRBJ1-6, with D perhaps matching TRBD1 (6 bases). CDR1 is SGHTA, CDR2 FQGNSA, per germline. The CDR3 is 16 amino acids. V was shortened by 3 bases and J by 7 bases, with 16 bases between the two germline ends. The CDR3 here is CASSLPTGTWNSPLHF. The CDR3 nucleotides are TGTGCCAGCAGCTTGCCCACAGGGACTTGGAATTCACCCCTCCACTTT.

The chain uses TRBV12-3 or TRBV12-4 and TRBJ2-7; D not resolved. V lost 6 bases, J lost 4 bases, and 7 bases lay in between. The CDR3 spans 11 residues. CDR3 coding DNA: TGTGCCAGCAGCCAAGGGTACGAGCAGTACGTC. Encoded protein: CASSQGYEQYV.

The chain has TRBV27 and TRBJ2-7; D is tentatively TRBD1 or TRBD2 (5 bases each). The CDR3 covers 15 residues. CDR1 and CDR2 from the germline V gene are MNHEY and SMNVEV (reference sequence). V dropped 6 bases and J dropped 2 bases, with 17 bases sitting between them. CDR3 nucleotides: TGTGCCAGCAGCCCAGGAAGGTGGGGACCCTACGAGCAGTACTTC. Amino acid sequence: CASSPGRWGPYEQYF.

This clonotype was seen many times. The rearrangement links TRBV11-2 to TRBJ2-2; D unresolved. The CDR3 sequence is 14 residues long. Germline assignment: CDR1 SGHAT and CDR2 FQNNGV. Trimming removed 0 bases at V and 5 bases at J, with 7 bases between. CDR3 sequence: CASSLDWGTGELFF. DNA for the CDR3: TGTGCCAGCAGCTTAGACTGGGGAACCGGGGAGCTGTTTTTT.